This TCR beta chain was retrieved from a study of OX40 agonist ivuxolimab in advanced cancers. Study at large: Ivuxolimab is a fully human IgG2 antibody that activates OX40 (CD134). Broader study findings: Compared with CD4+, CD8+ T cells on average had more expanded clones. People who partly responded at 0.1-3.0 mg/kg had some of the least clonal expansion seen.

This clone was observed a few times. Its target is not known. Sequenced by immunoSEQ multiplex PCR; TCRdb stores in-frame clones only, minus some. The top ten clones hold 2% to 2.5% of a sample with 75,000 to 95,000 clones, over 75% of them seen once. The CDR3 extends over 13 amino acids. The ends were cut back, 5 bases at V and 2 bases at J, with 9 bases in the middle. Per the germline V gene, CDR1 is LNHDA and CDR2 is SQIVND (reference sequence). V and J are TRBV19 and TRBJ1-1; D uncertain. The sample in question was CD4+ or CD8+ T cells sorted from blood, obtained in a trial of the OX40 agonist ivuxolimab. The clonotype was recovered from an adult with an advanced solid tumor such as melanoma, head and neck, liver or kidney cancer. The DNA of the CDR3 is TGTGCCAGTAGTCCCCGGACCAACACTGAAGCTTTCTTT. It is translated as CASSPRTNTEAFF.